This TCR beta chain originates from a study of monozygotic twins with inflammatory bowel disease. Broader study findings: Against healthy co-twins, IBD patients had lower TCRbeta diversity (measured by inverse Simpson).

The germline V gene encodes CDR1 MNHEY and CDR2 SMNVEV (reference sequence). This CDR3 contains 15 residues. Whole blood, unsorted for T cells, was the source of total RNA. TCRdb reprocessed the 5' RACE reads and reports one entry per CDR3 protein, with no DNA. Here the sample table reports around 400,000 distinct CDR3 sequences. Turning to this clonotype: Its antigen is still unknown.

The specimen sequenced was blood. This sequence originates from a human donor with ulcerative colitis or Crohn's disease, or a healthy co-twin of an affected twin (not recorded which). This chain links TRBV27 with TRBJ2-2; TCRdb outputs TRBD1, but without DNA this stays unchecked. The CDR3 is CASSPDRSQAGELFF.